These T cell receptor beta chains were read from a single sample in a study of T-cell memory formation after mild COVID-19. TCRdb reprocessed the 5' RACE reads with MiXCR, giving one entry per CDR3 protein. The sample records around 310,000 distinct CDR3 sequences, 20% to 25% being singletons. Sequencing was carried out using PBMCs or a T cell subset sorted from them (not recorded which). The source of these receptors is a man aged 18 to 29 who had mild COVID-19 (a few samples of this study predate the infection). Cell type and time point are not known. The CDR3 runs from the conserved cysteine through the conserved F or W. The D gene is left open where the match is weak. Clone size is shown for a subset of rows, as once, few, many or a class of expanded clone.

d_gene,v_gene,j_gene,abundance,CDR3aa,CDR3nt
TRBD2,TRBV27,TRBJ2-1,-,CASRAGGPSNEQFF,TGTGCCAGCAGGGCGGGGGGACCCTCCAATGAGCAGTTCTTC
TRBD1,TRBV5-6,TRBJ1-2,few,CASSSVWPEGAGGYTF,TGTGCCAGCAGCTCGGTATGGCCGGAGGGGGCAGGCGGCTACACCTTC
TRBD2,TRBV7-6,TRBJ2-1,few,CASSSPGGGEQFF,TGTGCCAGCAGCTCCCCGGGGGGAGGGGAGCAGTTCTTC
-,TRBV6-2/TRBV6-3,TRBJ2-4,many,CASSSGDSLNIQYF,TGTGCCAGCAGTTCGGGGGACAGTTTAAACATTCAGTACTTC
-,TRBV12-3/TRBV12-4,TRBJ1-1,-,CASSVYRAPEAFF,TGTGCCAGCAGTGTCTACAGGGCCCCTGAAGCTTTCTTT
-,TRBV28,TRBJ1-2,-,CASSLPLQSYGYTF,TGTGCCAGCAGTTTACCCCTACAAAGCTATGGCTACACCTTC
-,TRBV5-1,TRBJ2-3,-,CASSPSVAAADTQYF,TGCGCCAGCAGTCCCTCGGTAGCGGCGGCGGATACGCAGTATTTT
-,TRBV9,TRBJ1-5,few,CASSVDDNQPQHF,TGTGCCAGCAGCGTAGATGACAATCAGCCCCAGCATTTT
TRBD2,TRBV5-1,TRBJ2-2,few,CASSFATGGTSGELFF,TGCGCCAGCAGTTTTGCGACGGGGGGAACGTCCGGGGAGCTGTTTTTT
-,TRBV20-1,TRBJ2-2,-,CSAPDPRGGTGELFF,TGCAGTGCTCCCGACCCCCGAGGTGGGACCGGGGAGCTGTTTTTT
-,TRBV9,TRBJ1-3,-,CASSISRRHSGNTIYF,TGTGCCAGCAGCATCTCCCGGAGACACTCTGGAAACACCATATATTTT
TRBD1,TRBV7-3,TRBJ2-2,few,CASSKTGGRGPGELFF,TGTGCCAGCAGCAAAACAGGGGGCAGGGGACCCGGGGAGCTGTTTTTT
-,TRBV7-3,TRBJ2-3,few,CASSSGFLDTQYF,TGTGCCAGCAGCTCAGGATTTTTAGATACGCAGTATTTT
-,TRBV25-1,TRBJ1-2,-,CASSPSGGGHYGYTF,TGTGCCAGCAGTCCCTCAGGCGGGGGACACTATGGCTACACCTTC
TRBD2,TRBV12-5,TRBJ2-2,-,CASGPHRGGNTGELFF,TGTGCTAGTGGACCACATCGGGGGGGGAACACCGGGGAGCTGTTTTTT
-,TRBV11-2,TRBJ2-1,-,CASSLSPTGYQGNEQFF,TGTGCCAGCAGCTTATCCCCCACAGGGTACCAGGGAAATGAGCAGTTCTTC
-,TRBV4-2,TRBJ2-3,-,CASSQETSTDTQYF,TGTGCCAGCAGCCAAGAGACTTCCACAGATACGCAGTATTTT
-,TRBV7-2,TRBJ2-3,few,CASSPGVLGTSTDTQYF,TGTGCCAGCAGCCCAGGGGTTCTGGGGACTAGCACAGATACGCAGTATTTT
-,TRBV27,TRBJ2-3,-,CASSLAATGDTQYF,TGTGCCAGCAGTTTAGCTGCTACCGGCGATACGCAGTATTTT
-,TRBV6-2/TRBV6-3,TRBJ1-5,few,CASKRGATAQHF,TGTGCCAGCAAAAGGGGGGCAACGGCCCAGCATTTT
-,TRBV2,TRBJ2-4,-,CASSGRNIQYF,TGTGCCAGCAGTGGGAGAAACATTCAGTACTTC
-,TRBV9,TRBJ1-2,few,CASSVGGTPNYGYTF,TGTGCCAGCAGCGTAGGAGGGACCCCCAACTATGGCTACACCTTC
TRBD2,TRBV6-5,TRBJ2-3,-,CASSYHPSGEVRGNTQYF,TGTGCCAGCAGTTACCATCCTAGCGGGGAGGTCCGAGGGAATACGCAGTATTTT
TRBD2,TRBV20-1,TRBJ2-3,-,CSAPSSGRPDTQYF,TGCAGTGCTCCCTCTAGCGGGAGACCAGATACGCAGTATTTT
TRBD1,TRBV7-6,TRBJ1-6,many,CASSPQGAGSPLHF,TGTGCCAGCAGCCCACAGGGGGCAGGATCACCCCTCCACTTT
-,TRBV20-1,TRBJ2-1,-,CSAPPGDTDHNEQFF,TGCAGTGCCCCACCTGGGGACACCGACCACAATGAGCAGTTCTTC
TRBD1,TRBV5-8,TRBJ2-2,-,CASMHPDRDRVYTGELFF,TGTGCCAGCATGCACCCGGACCGGGACAGGGTGTATACCGGGGAGCTGTTTTTT
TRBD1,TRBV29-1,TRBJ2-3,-,CSVDAGGGTDTQYF,TGCAGCGTTGACGCAGGGGGTGGCACAGATACGCAGTATTTT
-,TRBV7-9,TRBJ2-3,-,CASTRDSSTDTQYF,TGTGCCAGCACCAGGGACTCTAGCACAGATACGCAGTATTTT
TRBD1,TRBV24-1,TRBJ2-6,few,CATGAQGRGGANVLTF,TGTGCCACTGGCGCACAGGGGAGAGGGGGGGCCAACGTCCTGACTTTC
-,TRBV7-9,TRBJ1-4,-,CASSFEQAGEKLFF,TGTGCCAGCAGCTTCGAACAGGCAGGGGAAAAACTGTTTTTT
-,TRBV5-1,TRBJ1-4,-,CASSSTGSNEKLFF,TGCGCCAGCAGCTCGACAGGATCAAATGAAAAACTGTTTTTT
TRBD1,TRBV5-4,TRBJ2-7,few,CASSWRTGSSYEQYF,TGTGCCAGCAGCTGGAGGACAGGGTCCTCCTACGAGCAGTACTTC
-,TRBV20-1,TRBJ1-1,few,CSATRDKYTEAFF,TGCAGTGCTACCCGGGACAAATACACTGAAGCTTTCTTT
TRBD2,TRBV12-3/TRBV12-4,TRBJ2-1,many,CASSLAGGYNEQFF,TGCGCCAGCAGCTTGGCGGGGGGTTACAATGAGCAGTTCTTC
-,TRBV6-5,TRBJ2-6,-,CASSYGSSPALVLTF,TGTGCCAGCAGTTACGGGTCCAGCCCTGCCCTCGTCCTGACTTTC
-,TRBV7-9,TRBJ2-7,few,CASSFPRGAQGNYEQYF,TGTGCCAGCAGCTTCCCGCGGGGTGCACAGGGGAATTACGAGCAGTACTTC
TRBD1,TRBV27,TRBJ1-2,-,CDSSKNYDRALYGYTF,TGTGACAGCAGTAAAAATTACGACAGGGCCCTATACGGCTACACCTTC
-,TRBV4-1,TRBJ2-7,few,CASSQAPPWGSYNEQYF,TGCGCCAGCAGCCAAGCACCTCCTTGGGGGTCCTACAATGAGCAGTACTTC
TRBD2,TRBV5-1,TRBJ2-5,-,CASSQTSGLTQETQYF,TGCGCCAGCAGCCAAACTAGCGGGCTTACTCAAGAGACCCAGTACTTC
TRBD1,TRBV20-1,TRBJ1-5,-,CSARGRLETGLYSNQPQHF,TGCAGTGCTAGAGGCAGGCTGGAGACAGGGCTTTATAGCAATCAGCCCCAGCATTTT
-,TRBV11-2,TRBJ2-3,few,CASTRRPGAPTDTQYF,TGTGCCAGCACCCGGAGACCGGGGGCCCCGACAGATACGCAGTATTTT
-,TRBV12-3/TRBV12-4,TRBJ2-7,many,CASISPVQGSKYEQYF,TGTGCCAGCATCTCTCCAGTCCAGGGGTCAAAATACGAGCAGTACTTC
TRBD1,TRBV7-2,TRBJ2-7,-,CASSYLRDRDGEQYF,TGTGCCAGCAGCTACCTCCGGGACAGGGATGGCGAGCAGTACTTC
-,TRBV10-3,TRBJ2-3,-,CAISERRADTDTQYF,TGTGCCATCAGTGAGAGACGCGCCGACACAGATACGCAGTATTTT
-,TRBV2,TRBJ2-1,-,CASEWTETYNEQFF,TGTGCCAGCGAGTGGACAGAAACGTACAATGAGCAGTTCTTC
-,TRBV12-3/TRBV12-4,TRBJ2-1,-,CASGGAGGLGNEQFF,TGTGCCAGCGGGGGGGCCGGAGGTCTAGGCAATGAGCAGTTCTTC
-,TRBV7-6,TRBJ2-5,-,CASRGIEAQYF,TGTGCCAGCAGGGGGATCGAGGCCCAGTACTTC
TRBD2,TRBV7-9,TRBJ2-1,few,CASSLGGGLADFNNEQFF,TGTGCCAGCAGCTTAGGCGGGGGACTAGCGGATTTCAACAATGAGCAGTTCTTC
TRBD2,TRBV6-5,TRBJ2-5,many,CASRLSGTSQETQYF,TGTGCCAGCAGATTGTCCGGGACTAGCCAAGAGACCCAGTACTTC
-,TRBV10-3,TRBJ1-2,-,CATVGLVNYGYTF,TGTGCCACCGTCGGGCTAGTCAACTATGGCTACACCTTC
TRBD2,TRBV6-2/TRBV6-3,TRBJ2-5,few,CASSSRLAGSPRETQYF,TGTGCCAGCAGTTCGCGACTAGCGGGGTCTCCGCGGGAGACCCAGTACTTC
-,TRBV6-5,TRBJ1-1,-,CASSYSVLGVGQEAFF,TGTGCCAGCAGTTACTCGGTTCTGGGCGTAGGACAGGAAGCTTTCTTT